The 20 T cell receptor beta chains given below trace back to one sample, sequenced in a study of blood T cell repertoires in COVID-19. The method was immunoSEQ multiplex PCR; TCRdb's version includes in-frame clones alone and lacks a portion of them. The sample carries about 300,000 clones, nearly 90% recorded once. Sequenced: PBMCs or T cells enriched from blood (not recorded which). These receptors originate from a woman aged 50 to 60 who had been exposed to COVID-19.

J is TRBJ2-3 and V is TRBV9; no clear D. CDR1 is SGDLS and CDR2 is YYNGEE in the germline V gene. The CDR3 covers 14 residues. V lost 1 base and J 4 bases, leaving 10 bases between the germline ends. CDR3 loop: CASSVMLNSDTQYF. CDR3 nucleotides: TGTGCCAGCAGCGTAATGCTTAACTCAGATACGCAGTATTTT.

This chain uses TRBV3-1 (or the pseudogene TRBV3-2) with TRBJ2-1, with 8 bases that match TRBD2. The CDR3 sequence is 18 residues long. Germline-derived CDR1 and CDR2 are LGHDT and YNNKEL (reference sequence). V lost 0 bases, J lost 2 bases, and 9 bases stayed unmatched. The CDR3 DNA reads TGTGCCAGCAGCCAAGATTGGGATAGCGGGGTCCCCTACAATGAGCAGTTCTTC. This codes for CASSQDWDSGVPYNEQFF.

V usage is TRBV2 and J usage is TRBJ2-7; TRBD2 matches 7 bases. The V and J ends lost 5 bases and 1 base, in that order; junction bases with no gene match: 5. This CDR3 is built from 14 residues. Germline V CDR1 and CDR2: SNHLY, FYNNEI. CDR3 region: CASSPGGWSYEQYF. The CDR3 bases are TGTGCCAGCAGTCCCGGGGGGTGGTCCTACGAGCAGTACTTC.

The chain is built from TRBV10-3 and TRBJ1-3, with D possibly matching TRBD1 (5 bases). V lost 0 bases and J 4 bases, leaving 13 bases between the germline ends. Germline lookup yields CDR1 ENHRY and CDR2 SYGVKD. CDR3 size: 16 residues. The CDR3 DNA reads TGTGCCATCAGTGAGTCGAGGAAAGGACAAGGAAACACCATATATTTT. Its protein is CAISESRKGQGNTIYF.

The chain joins TRBV9 to TRBJ2-7; maybe TRBD1 (6 bases). The CDR3 sequence is 14 residues long. Trimming removed 3 bases at V and 6 bases at J, with 16 bases between. Germline CDR1 reads SGDLS; CDR2 reads YYNGEE. The CDR3 reads CASSARNTGLEQYF. The CDR3 DNA reads as TGTGCCAGCAGCGCCAGAAACACAGGGCTCGAGCAGTACTTC.

The chain recombines TRBV4-2 with TRBJ1-2; D possibly corresponds to TRBD1 (6 bases). The CDR3 contains 14 residues. Germline V lookup: CDR1 LGHNA, CDR2 YNFKEQ. The V gene lost 4 bases and the J gene lost 6 bases, with 15 bases spanning the gap. CDR3 sequence (DNA): TGTGCCAGCAGCCCACGACACAGGGTGGATGGCTACACCTTC. Protein sequence: CASSPRHRVDGYTF.

The rearrangement links TRBV28 to TRBJ1-6; weak D call: TRBD1 (6 bases). V was shortened by 4 bases and J by 7 bases, with 14 bases between the two germline ends. The CDR3 sequence is 15 residues long. Germline loops: CDR1 MDHEN, CDR2 SYDVKM. The CDR3 here is CASSSRGRGNSPLHF. The CDR3 nucleotides read TGTGCCAGCAGTTCCAGGGGCCGCGGGAATTCACCCCTCCACTTT.

The chain carries TRBV4-2 and TRBJ2-7, with TRBD2 identical over 12 bases. The CDR3 has 17 amino acids. CDR1 is LGHNA and CDR2 is YNFKEQ in the germline V gene. Trimming took 0 bases from V and 0 from J; bases not matched to a gene: 3. This CDR3 is CASSQDGLAGSSYEQYF. CDR3 sequence (DNA): TGTGCCAGCAGCCAAGATGGACTAGCGGGGAGCTCCTACGAGCAGTACTTC.

The V and J genes are TRBV19 and TRBJ1-5, with 8 bases identical to TRBD1. The CDR3 spans 14 residues. Per germline, CDR1 LNHDA and CDR2 SQIVND (reference sequence). V shed 5 bases and J 3 bases; nucleotides not matched to a gene: 3. CDR3 sequence (DNA): TGTGCCAGTAGTGCGACAGGGGACAATCAGCCCCAGCATTTT. It specifies CASSATGDNQPQHF.

The chain carries TRBV28 and TRBJ2-1; 8 positions agree with TRBD1. V was clipped by 4 bases and J by 3 bases; unmatched bases: 5. CDR1 is MDHEN, CDR2 SYDVKM, per germline. CDR3 length: 15 residues. CDR3 sequence reads: CASSSPGQVYNEQFF. The CDR3 DNA follows: TGTGCCAGCAGTTCGCCGGGACAGGTCTACAATGAGCAGTTCTTC.

The chain joins TRBV20-1 to TRBJ2-7; D call uncertain. Trimming took off 0 bases at V and 7 bases at J, with 7 bases between the two ends. CDR1 is DFQATT and CDR2 is SNEGSKA in the germline V gene (reference sequence). The CDR3 extends over 11 amino acids. The CDR3 sequence is CSARDYPEQYF. As DNA, the CDR3 is TGCAGTGCTAGAGATTATCCGGAGCAGTACTTC.

This rearrangement joins TRBV27 to TRBJ1-2, with D hard to call. V lost 3 bases to trimming and J lost 4 bases, with 12 bases between them. Per the germline V gene, CDR1 is MNHEY and CDR2 is SMNVEV (reference sequence). CDR3 size: 14 residues. The DNA for the CDR3 is TGTGCCAGCAGTTTTAGGCAGACACCCTATGGCTACACCTTC. Protein product: CASSFRQTPYGYTF.

This clone was observed a single time. V and J are TRBV5-4 and TRBJ2-5; D perhaps matches TRBD2 (6 bases). Germline V gene data show CDR1 as SGHNT and CDR2 as YYREEE (reference sequence). V was pared by 4 bases and J by 5 bases, with 15 bases between. The CDR3 loop spans 14 amino acids. The CDR3 DNA sequence: TGTGCCAGCAGCCAAAGCACCAGCGGGGAGACCCAGTACTTC. Translated, it gives CASSQSTSGETQYF.

This clone was seen a single time. This rearrangement joins TRBV13 to TRBJ1-4; no clear D. This CDR3 is built from 18 residues. V dropped 0 bases and J dropped 4 bases, with 18 bases sitting between them. Germline V lookup: CDR1 PRHDT, CDR2 FYEKMQ (reference sequence). The CDR3 DNA follows: TGTGCCAGCAGCTTAGGCGCTGTTGGCAGGCGAAGTAATGAAAAACTGTTTTTT. It encodes CASSLGAVGRRSNEKLFF.

V usage is TRBV25-1 and J usage is TRBJ1-3; the D gene is possibly TRBD1 (5 bases). Germline lookup yields CDR1 MGHDK and CDR2 SYGVNS. This CDR3 region has 17 residues. Trimming took off 1 base at V and 2 bases at J, with 15 bases between the two ends. The CDR3 sequence: CASSESPGRGTGNTIYF. DNA of the CDR3: TGTGCCAGCAGTGAATCCCCCGGGAGGGGTACTGGAAACACCATATATTTT.

The rearrangement links TRBV10-3 to TRBJ1-1, with TRBD1 identical over 12 bases. V shed 3 bases, J shed 4 bases, and the junction held 9 bases outside the gene matches. The CDR3 is 17 amino acids. Germline CDR1 reads ENHRY; CDR2 reads SYGVKD. The CDR3 here is CAISDPGTGGAGTEAFF. The CDR3 bases are TGTGCCATCAGTGACCCCGGGACAGGGGGCGCGGGCACTGAAGCTTTCTTT.

The J gene is TRBJ2-1, the V gene TRBV28; 9 bases match TRBD2. The ends lost 5 bases at V and 2 bases at J; junction bases unmatched: 7. Germline V gene lookup returns CDR1 MDHEN and CDR2 SYDVKM. The CDR3 spans 16 residues. Written as DNA, the CDR3 is TGTGCCAGCAGTCCCCGGGGCGGGGGGGCCTACAATGAGCAGTTCTTC. Amino acid sequence: CASSPRGGGAYNEQFF.

This clone was found a few times. The chain employs TRBV19 and TRBJ1-2, with TRBD1 identical over 9 bases. Germline values: CDR1 LNHDA, CDR2 SQIVND (reference sequence). With 5 bases clipped from V and 4 bases from J, the junction kept 2 bases outside the gene matches. This CDR3 comprises 13 residues. The CDR3 reads CASSPTGGYGYTF. CDR3 nucleotide sequence: TGTGCCAGTAGTCCGACAGGGGGCTATGGCTACACCTTC.

The V call is TRBV7-9, the J call TRBJ2-3, with D unresolved. Germline CDR1 reads SEHNR; CDR2 reads FQNEAQ (reference sequence). The CDR3 consists of 13 residues. Deletions cut 7 bases from V and 6 bases from J, with 14 bases between. In nucleotides, the CDR3 is TGTGCCAGCAACCAAAGCCCAATGGATACGCAGTATTTT. This gives the protein CASNQSPMDTQYF. The full variable domain, in which reference TRBV7-9 and TRBJ2-3 provide the parts outside the CDR3, is DTGVSQNPRHKITKRGQNVTFRCDPISEHNRLYWYRQTLGQGPEFLTYFQNEAQLEKSRLLSDRFSAERPKGSFSTLEIQRTEQGDSAMYLCASNQSPMDTQYFGPGTRLTVL.

This clone was seen just once. This chain uses TRBV5-4 with TRBJ2-1; no clear D gene. The CDR3 is 13 residues long. V gave up 0 bases and J gave up 7 bases, with 8 bases separating them. Germline CDR1 is SGHNT and CDR2 is YYREEE (reference sequence). The CDR3 sequence is CASSLAPGNEQFF. As DNA, the CDR3 is TGTGCCAGCAGCTTGGCACCAGGAAATGAGCAGTTCTTC.